These 10 T cell receptor beta chains were sequenced from one sample in a study of chemoradiotherapy in HPV16-positive cancers. Libraries were prepared by immunoSEQ multiplex PCR; TCRdb keeps only in-frame clonotypes and omits some of them. Among about 29,000 clones, approximately 93% were seen once, and the ten largest hold about a sixth. Sequencing used blood, obtained from a patient who underwent chemoradiotherapy. The receptors derive from a human donor with HPV-associated anogenital cancer.

The chain uses TRBV18 and TRBJ1-2, with no clear D. The CDR3 is 12 amino acids. Germline CDR1 and CDR2: KGHSH and LQKENI. With 5 bases removed from V and 6 bases from J, the gap between germline ends came to 10 bases. The CDR3 loop reads CASSADGNGYTF. The DNA for the CDR3 is TGTGCCAGCTCAGCGGACGGAAATGGCTACACCTTC.

The rearrangement uses TRBV14 and TRBJ2-7, with a weak D call TRBD1 (5 bases). This CDR3 spans 15 amino acids. V was clipped by 0 bases and J by 4 bases, with 13 bases between them. The germline V gene encodes CDR1 SGHDN and CDR2 FVKESK. The CDR3 sequence: CASSQELSGRYEQYF. The CDR3, as DNA: TGTGCCAGCAGCCAAGAACTGTCAGGGCGGTACGAGCAGTACTTC.

The chain carries TRBV7-3 and TRBJ2-7; TRBD2 agrees at 8 bases. This CDR3 comprises 13 residues. The trim removed 1 base at V and 5 bases at J, leaving 1 base unmatched. Germline CDR1 SGHTA, CDR2 FQGTGA. In nucleotides, the CDR3 is TGTGCCAGCAGCTTAATAGCGGGGAACGAGCAGTACTTC. It codes for CASSLIAGNEQYF.

V gene TRBV15 combines with J gene TRBJ1-5, with D possibly being TRBD1 (5 bases). Trimming took off 0 bases at V and 4 bases at J, with 10 bases between the two ends. Germline V lookup: CDR1 LNHNV, CDR2 YYDKDF (reference sequence). This CDR3 is built from 15 residues. The CDR3 sequence is CATSRDPGGNQPQHF. CDR3 bases: TGTGCCACCAGCAGAGATCCTGGGGGGAATCAGCCCCAGCATTTT.

The chain combines TRBV4-2 with TRBJ2-7; 9 nucleotides match TRBD2. J lost 6 bases, V lost 1 base, and 4 bases had no gene match. The CDR3 consists of 14 residues. The germline V gene encodes CDR1 LGHNA and CDR2 YNFKEQ. DNA of the CDR3: TGTGCCAGCAGCCAAGTTGAAGCGGGAGGCGAGCAGTACTTC. This codes for CASSQVEAGGEQYF.

The chain uses TRBV28 and TRBJ1-2; no clear D gene. The CDR3 is made up of 12 amino acids. Germline-derived CDR1 and CDR2 are MDHEN and SYDVKM. The V end lost 5 bases, the J end lost 2 bases, and 6 bases lay between the germline ends. CDR3 nucleotide sequence: TGTGCCAGCAGTCCGGTGAACTATGGCTACACCTTC. This codes for CASSPVNYGYTF.

This chain connects TRBV6-1 to TRBJ2-2; tentative D call: TRBD2 (7 bases). Per the germline V gene, CDR1 is MNHNS and CDR2 is SASEGT. This CDR3 has 15 amino acids. V lost 6 bases to trimming and J lost 3 bases, with 14 bases between them. CDR3 loop: CASRKGGYDTGELFF. CDR3 sequence (DNA): TGTGCCAGCAGGAAGGGGGGGTATGACACCGGGGAGCTGTTTTTT.

The CDR3 DNA reads TGTGCCAGCAGTTTATATGGGAGCTACGAGCAGTACTTC. This sequence encodes CASSLYGSYEQYF. The chain carries TRBV27 and TRBJ2-7, with a weak D call TRBD2 (5 bases). The V gene's germline CDR1 is MNHEY and CDR2 SMNVEV (reference sequence). The length of the CDR3 is 13 residues. Trimming pared 1 base from V and 3 bases from J, leaving 7 bases between.

The chain carries TRBV7-9 and TRBJ2-3; D is perhaps TRBD1 or TRBD2 (5 bases each). V was clipped by 1 base and J by 0 bases, with 8 bases between them. CDR1 is SEHNR, CDR2 FQNEAQ, per germline (reference sequence). CDR3 size: 15 residues. The CDR3 DNA reads as TGTGCCAGCAGCTTAGGGGGACCGAGCACAGATACGCAGTATTTT. It encodes CASSLGGPSTDTQYF.

The chain employs TRBV28 and TRBJ1-5, with 9 bases lining up with TRBD1. V dropped 5 bases and J dropped 1; count of bases not matched to a gene: 3. CDR3 length equals 15 residues. Germline values: CDR1 MDHEN, CDR2 SYDVKM. The CDR3 DNA is TGTGCCAGCAGTCCGGACAGGGGCAGCAATCAGCCCCAGCATTTT. This codes for CASSPDRGSNQPQHF.